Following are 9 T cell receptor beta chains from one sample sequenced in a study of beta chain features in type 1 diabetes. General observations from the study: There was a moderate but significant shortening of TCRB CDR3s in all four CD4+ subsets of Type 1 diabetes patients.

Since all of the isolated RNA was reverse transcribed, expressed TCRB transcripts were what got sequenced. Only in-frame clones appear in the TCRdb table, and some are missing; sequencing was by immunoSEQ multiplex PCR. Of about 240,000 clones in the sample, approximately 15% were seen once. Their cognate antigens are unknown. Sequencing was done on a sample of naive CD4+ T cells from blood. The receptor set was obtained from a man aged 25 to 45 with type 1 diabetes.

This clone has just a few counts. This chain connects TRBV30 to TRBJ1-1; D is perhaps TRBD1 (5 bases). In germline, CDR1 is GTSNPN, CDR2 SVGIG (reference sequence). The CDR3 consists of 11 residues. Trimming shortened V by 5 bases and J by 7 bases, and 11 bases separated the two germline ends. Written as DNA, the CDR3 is TGTGCCTGGGGGGGGTACGGTGAAGCTTTCTTT. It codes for CAWGGYGEAFF.

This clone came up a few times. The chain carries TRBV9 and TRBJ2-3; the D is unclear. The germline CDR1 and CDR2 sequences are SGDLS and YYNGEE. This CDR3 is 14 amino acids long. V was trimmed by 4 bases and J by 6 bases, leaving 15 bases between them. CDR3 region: CASSLSVPEDTQYF. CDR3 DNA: TGTGCCAGCAGCCTCAGTGTTCCGGAGGATACGCAGTATTTT.

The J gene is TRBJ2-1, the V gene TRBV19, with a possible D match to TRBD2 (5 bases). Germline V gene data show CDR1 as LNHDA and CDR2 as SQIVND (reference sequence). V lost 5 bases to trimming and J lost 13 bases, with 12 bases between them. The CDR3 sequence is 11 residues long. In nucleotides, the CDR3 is TGTGCCAGTAGTCTCGAGGGCCTACAGTTCTTC. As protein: CASSLEGLQFF. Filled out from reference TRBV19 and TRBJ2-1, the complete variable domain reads DGGITQSPKYLFRKEGQNVTLSCEQNLNHDAMYWYRQDPGQGLRLIYYSQIVNDFQKGDIAEGYSVSREKKESFPLTVTSAQKNPTAFYLCASSLEGLQFFGPGTRLTVL.

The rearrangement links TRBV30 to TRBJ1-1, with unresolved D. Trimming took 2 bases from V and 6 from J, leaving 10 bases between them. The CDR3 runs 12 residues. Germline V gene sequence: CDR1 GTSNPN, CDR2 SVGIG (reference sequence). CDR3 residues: CAWSTSGPEAFF. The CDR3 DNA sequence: TGTGCCTGGAGTACTTCAGGCCCTGAAGCTTTCTTT.

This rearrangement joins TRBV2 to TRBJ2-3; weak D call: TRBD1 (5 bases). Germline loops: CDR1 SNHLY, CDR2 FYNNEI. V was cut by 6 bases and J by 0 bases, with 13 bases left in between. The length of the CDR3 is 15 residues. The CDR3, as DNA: TGTGCCAGCAGATTAGACAGTGCTAGCACAGATACGCAGTATTTT. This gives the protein CASRLDSASTDTQYF.

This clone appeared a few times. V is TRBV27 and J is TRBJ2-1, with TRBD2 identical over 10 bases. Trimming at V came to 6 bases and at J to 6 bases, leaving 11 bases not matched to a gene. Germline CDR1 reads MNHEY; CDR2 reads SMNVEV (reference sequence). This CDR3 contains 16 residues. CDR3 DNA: TGTGCCAGCAGCCTATTAGGGACTAGCGCTCGCAATGAGCAGTTCTTC. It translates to CASSLLGTSARNEQFF.

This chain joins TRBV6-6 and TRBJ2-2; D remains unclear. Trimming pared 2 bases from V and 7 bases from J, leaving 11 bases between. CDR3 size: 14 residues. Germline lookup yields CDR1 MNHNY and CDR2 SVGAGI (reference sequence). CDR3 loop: CASSYHEENGELFF. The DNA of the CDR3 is TGTGCCAGCAGTTACCACGAAGAGAACGGGGAGCTGTTTTTT.

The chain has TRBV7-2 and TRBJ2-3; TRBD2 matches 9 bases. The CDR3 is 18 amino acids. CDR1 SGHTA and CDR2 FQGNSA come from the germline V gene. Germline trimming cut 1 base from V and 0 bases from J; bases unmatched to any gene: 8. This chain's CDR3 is CASSLERLAEPSTDTQYF. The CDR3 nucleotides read TGTGCCAGCAGCTTAGAGAGACTAGCGGAACCTAGCACAGATACGCAGTATTTT.

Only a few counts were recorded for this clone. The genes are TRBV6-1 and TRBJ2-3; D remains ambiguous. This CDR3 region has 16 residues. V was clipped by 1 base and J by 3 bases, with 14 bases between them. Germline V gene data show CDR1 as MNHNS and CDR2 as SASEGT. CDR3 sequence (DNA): TGTGCCAGCAGTGAAGGGTTGAGGCTTTTGACAGATACGCAGTATTTT. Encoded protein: CASSEGLRLLTDTQYF.